The rows below give T cell receptor beta chains drawn from one sample of a study of CD8+ T cells in alopecia areata. TCRdb keeps only in-frame clones here, not all; method: immunoSEQ multiplex PCR. This table holds over 200,000 clones, 57% found once. The input for sequencing was CD4+ T cells sorted from blood, taken at week 0. These receptors were obtained from a human donor with alopecia areata. Both conserved end residues are part of each CDR3. Fields, in order: clone size, J gene, V gene, D gene, CDR3 DNA, CDR3 protein. D genes are given only for firm matches. Some rows mark clone size as missing; the rest say once, few, many or name a class of expanded clone.

.,TRBJ1-2,TRBV5-1,.,TGCGCCAGCAGCTTGGGACAGTGGAAAGAAGGTGGCTACACCTTC,CASSLGQWKEGGYTF
.,TRBJ1-6,TRBV5-6,.,TGTGCCAGCAGTTTGGATGGGGCTTCACCCCTCCACTTT,CASSLDGASPLHF
.,TRBJ1-2,TRBV14,TRBD1,TGTGCCAGCAGCCGGAATCACAGGGGAGCTAACTATGGCTACACCTTC,CASSRNHRGANYGYTF
.,TRBJ1-4,TRBV29-1,TRBD1,TGCAGCGCTGCGGACAGGGCGGGGAATGAAAAACTGTTTTTT,CSAADRAGNEKLFF
.,TRBJ2-2,TRBV30,.,TGTGCCTGGAGTGTAATGTTGGCGGCCGGGGAGCTGTTTTTT,CAWSVMLAAGELFF
.,TRBJ1-1,TRBV2,.,TGTGCCAGCTCTGCGGGTCCTGAAGCTTTCTTT,CASSAGPEAFF
.,TRBJ1-4,TRBV4-1,.,TGCGCCAGCAGCCTTCTGACAGGATATAATGAAAAACTGTTTTTT,CASSLLTGYNEKLFF
.,TRBJ1-2,TRBV5-4,TRBD1,TGTGCCAGCAGCTCCGGACAGGGCTCCAATGGCTACACCTTC,CASSSGQGSNGYTF
.,TRBJ2-7,TRBV27,.,TGTGCCAGCAGCTTCTCCACAGGGACATACGAGCAGTACTTC,CASSFSTGTYEQYF
few,TRBJ2-6,TRBV4-1,.,TGCGCCAGCAGCCGGAACGGGCCAGGGACTGGGGCCAACGTCCTGACTTTC,CASSRNGPGTGANVLTF
.,TRBJ2-7,TRBV18,.,TGTGCCAGCTCCCCCATCACAGGGTACGAGCAGTACTTC,CASSPITGYEQYF
.,TRBJ1-2,TRBV7-9,.,TGTGCCAGCAGCTTAACCGCCAGGGTAATAGACTATGGCTACACCTTC,CASSLTARVIDYGYTF
.,TRBJ2-7,TRBV14,.,TGTGCCAGCAGCCAAGCCCTCCCGGAGTGGACAGAAAGGGGCGGGCAGTACTTC,CASSQALPEWTERGGQYF
.,TRBJ1-5,TRBV5-1,.,TGCGCCAGCAGCTTAGGAACAGGGTCGAGCAATCAGCCCCAGCATTTT,CASSLGTGSSNQPQHF
many,TRBJ2-7,TRBV7-2,.,TGTGCCAGCAGCTTAGCTCTCCACGCCTACGAGCAGTACTTC,CASSLALHAYEQYF